These 20 T cell receptor beta chains originate from one sample sequenced in a study of beta chain features in type 1 diabetes. Sequencing targeted expressed TCRB transcripts, as all isolated RNA had been reverse transcribed. The repertoire was sequenced with immunoSEQ multiplex PCR; TCRdb's copy has only in-frame clones and lacks some. The sample yields roughly 500,000 clones, 9.5% to 12% seen once. Material: naive CD4+ T cells from blood. Receptor source: a woman younger than 35 in good health.

This clone occurred a few times. The chain couples TRBV29-1 to TRBJ1-1; possible D gene TRBD1, 5 bases. V lost 4 bases and J lost 0, with 6 bases in between. The CDR3 consists of 12 residues. CDR1 SQVTM and CDR2 ANQGSEA come from the germline V gene. The CDR3 DNA is TGCAGCGTTGGACAGATGAACACTGAAGCTTTCTTT. Its protein is CSVGQMNTEAFF.

V gene TRBV15 combines with J gene TRBJ1-2; D call uncertain. Trimming took off 3 bases at V and 6 bases at J, with 8 bases between the two ends. Germline V gives CDR1 LNHNV, CDR2 YYDKDF (reference sequence). The length of the CDR3 is 12 residues. The CDR3 DNA is TGTGCCACCAGCAGGGCACTCGATGGCTACACCTTC. It yields the protein CATSRALDGYTF.

This clone occurred a few times. This rearrangement joins TRBV5-1 to TRBJ2-1; possibly TRBD1 or TRBD2 for D (6 bases each). The V and J ends lost 3 bases and 4 bases respectively, with 14 bases between them. The length of the CDR3 is 15 residues. CDR1 is SGHRS, CDR2 YFSETQ, per germline. Here the CDR3 reads CASSSGASEYNEQFF. The CDR3 nucleotides are TGCGCCAGCAGCTCAGGGGCTAGCGAGTACAATGAGCAGTTCTTC.

This clone was counted only a few times. The chain combines TRBV21-1 with TRBJ2-7. TRBV21-1 is a pseudogene locus. The CDR3 consists of 15 residues. The CDR3 loop reads CASRTLGQASYEQYV. The CDR3 DNA reads as TGTGCCAGCCGGACCTTAGGGCAGGCGTCCTACGAGCAGTACGTC.

Only a few counts were recorded for this clone. The rearrangement joins TRBV5-6 to TRBJ1-2; D remains unclear. V lost 4 bases to trimming and J lost 7 bases, with 8 bases between them. This CDR3 comprises 11 residues. Germline V gene lookup returns CDR1 SGHDT and CDR2 YYEEEE. Written as DNA, the CDR3 is TGTGCCAGCAGCCTACGGTCTGGCTACACCTTC. Protein sequence: CASSLRSGYTF.

This clone was recorded a few times. CDR3 DNA sequence: TGTGCCAGCAGCGAGTGGGGAATCAGCAATGAGCAGTTCTTC. Translating it yields CASSEWGISNEQFF. J is TRBJ2-1 and V is TRBV7-6; D gene ambiguous. The CDR3 is 14 amino acids. Trimming removed 5 bases at V and 6 bases at J, with 14 bases between. Germline lookup yields CDR1 SGHVS and CDR2 FNYEAQ. Together with reference TRBV7-6 and TRBJ2-1, the CDR3 gives the full variable domain: GAGVSQSPRYKVTKRGQDVALRCDPISGHVSLYWYRQALGQGPEFLTYFNYEAQQDKSGLPNDRFSAERPEGSISTLTIQRTEQRDSAMYRCASSEWGISNEQFFGPGTRLTVL.

V and J are TRBV5-5 and TRBJ2-5; 9 bases line up with TRBD1. This CDR3 contains 14 residues. J gave up 5 bases and V 6 bases, and 8 bases lay outside the gene matches. Germline CDR1 and CDR2: SGHKS and YYEKEE (reference sequence). CDR3: CASTENRGRETQYF. DNA for the CDR3: TGTGCCAGCACCGAGAACAGGGGGCGGGAGACCCAGTACTTC.

The J gene is TRBJ2-7, the V gene TRBV7-6; 7 nucleotides align to TRBD2. Germline CDR1 and CDR2: SGHVS and FNYEAQ. V shed 2 bases and J 4 bases; nucleotides not matched to a gene: 2. The CDR3 has 13 residues. The DNA for the CDR3 is TGTGCCAGCAGCTTACAGGGAGGGTACGAGCAGTACTTC. This sequence encodes CASSLQGGYEQYF.

The chain carries TRBV9 and TRBJ1-2; D not certain. Trimming shortened V by 3 bases and J by 4 bases, and 7 bases separated the two germline ends. The germline gives CDR1 SGDLS, CDR2 YYNGEE. The CDR3 contains 12 residues. The CDR3 nucleotides read TGTGCCAGCAGCGCCAGGACCTATGGCTACACCTTC. It yields the protein CASSARTYGYTF.

This clone was counted between two and nine times. The rearrangement joins TRBV6-5 to TRBJ1-2; D uncertain. Per the germline V gene, CDR1 is MNHEY and CDR2 is SVGAGI. V was trimmed by 6 bases and J by 2 bases, leaving 4 bases between them. The CDR3 loop spans 11 amino acids. CDR3 nucleotides: TGTGCCAGCAGGTCCAACTATGGCTACACCTTC. This gives the protein CASRSNYGYTF.

A few counts support this clone. The CDR3 region has the DNA TGTGCCAGCAGTTTAACGCTTACATTGAACCAAGAGACCCAGTACTTC. It yields the protein CASSLTLTLNQETQYF. The chain is built from TRBV28 and TRBJ2-5; no definite D call. Germline V CDR1 and CDR2: MDHEN, SYDVKM. The CDR3 contains 16 residues. V gave up 2 bases and J gave up 0 bases, with 13 bases separating them.

There are a few counts of this clone. The J gene is TRBJ1-2, the V gene TRBV7-2; D is undetermined. This CDR3 region has 12 residues. Trimming cost V 3 bases and J 4 bases, with 6 bases left between them. Germline assignment: CDR1 SGHTA and CDR2 FQGNSA. The CDR3 region has the DNA TGTGCCAGCAGCTTGCGGATCTATGGCTACACCTTC. Translating it yields CASSLRIYGYTF.

The rearrangement links TRBV11-1 to TRBJ1-6; D is possibly TRBD1 (5 bases). The ends were cut back, 3 bases at V and 8 bases at J, with 14 bases in the middle. Germline loops: CDR1 SGHAT, CDR2 FQDESV (reference sequence). The CDR3 has 15 amino acids. CDR3 sequence: CASSLRRGGHSPLHF. The CDR3 coding sequence is TGTGCCAGCAGCTTGCGGAGGGGAGGACATTCACCCCTCCACTTT.

As regards this clone: The sample carries other DNA sequences with the same CDR3. The V gene is TRBV20-1, the J gene TRBJ2-3, with D unclear. V was cut by 0 bases and J by 3 bases, with 1 base left in between. Germline values: CDR1 DFQATT, CDR2 SNEGSKA (reference sequence). This CDR3 region has 11 residues. CDR3 nucleotide sequence: TGCAGTGCTAGAGAGACAGATACGCAGTATTTT. Protein product: CSARETDTQYF.

This clone was observed a few times. This rearrangement joins TRBV5-4 to TRBJ1-1; the D gene is possibly TRBD1 (5 bases). CDR3 length equals 14 residues. Per the germline V gene, CDR1 is SGHNT and CDR2 is YYREEE (reference sequence). Between the trimmed V and J ends, which lost 3 bases and 4 bases, there was a span of 13 bases. The CDR3 loop reads CASSWDRRTTEAFF. CDR3 nucleotide sequence: TGTGCCAGCAGCTGGGACCGACGGACCACTGAAGCTTTCTTT.

CDR3 coding DNA: TGTGCCAGCAGCGGTATCCTAGATACGCAGTATTTT. Amino acid sequence: CASSGILDTQYF. The chain uses TRBV9 and TRBJ2-3; D uncertain. The ends were cut back, 3 bases at V and 5 bases at J, with 7 bases in the middle. This CDR3 comprises 12 residues. Germline assignment: CDR1 SGDLS and CDR2 YYNGEE.

This clone appeared a few times. This chain joins TRBV30 and TRBJ2-2; D possibly corresponds to TRBD2 (6 bases). CDR1 and CDR2 from the germline V gene are GTSNPN and SVGIG (reference sequence). Trimming stripped 8 bases from V and 6 bases from J, with 19 bases between. The CDR3 is 14 amino acids. CDR3 region: CAAQGLRIAGELFF. As DNA, the CDR3 is TGTGCCGCTCAGGGACTTCGGATTGCCGGGGAGCTGTTTTTT. Together with reference TRBV30 and TRBJ2-2, the CDR3 gives the full variable domain: SQTIHQWPATLVQPVGSPLSLECTVEGTSNPNLYWYRQAAGRGLQLLFYSVGIGQISSEVPQNLSASRPQDRQFILSSKKLLLSDSGFYLCAAQGLRIAGELFFGEGSRLTVL.

This chain links TRBV7-2 with TRBJ2-5; TRBD1 might be the D (6 bases). This CDR3 has 15 amino acids. The germline V and J ends were trimmed by 6 bases and 5 bases, with 19 bases remaining between them. CDR1 and CDR2 (germline): SGHTA, FQGNSA. The CDR3 DNA reads TGTGCCAGCAGGCCGATTCCGGGACAACTGGAGACCCAGTACTTC. This codes for CASRPIPGQLETQYF.

This clone appeared once. The rearrangement uses TRBV5-1 and TRBJ2-2; tentative D call: TRBD2 (6 bases). CDR1 SGHRS and CDR2 YFSETQ come from the germline V gene. V was shortened by 4 bases and J by 6 bases, with 13 bases between the two germline ends. The CDR3 is 14 residues long. CDR3 coding DNA: TGCGCCAGCAGCCTGACTAGTGGCCCCGGGGAGCTGTTTTTT. This codes for CASSLTSGPGELFF. The entire variable domain, with the rest obtained from reference TRBV5-1 and TRBJ2-2, is as follows: KAGVTQTPRYLIKTRGQQVTLSCSPISGHRSVSWYQQTPGQGLQFLFEYFSETQRNKGNFPGRFSGRQFSNSRSEMNVSTLELGDSALYLCASSLTSGPGELFFGEGSRLTVL.

The rearrangement uses TRBV9 and TRBJ1-1, with D possibly matching TRBD1 (6 bases). This CDR3 has 17 residues. CDR1 SGDLS and CDR2 YYNGEE come from the germline V gene. V was clipped by 4 bases and J by 0 bases, with 19 bases between them. The CDR3 DNA reads as TGTGCCAGCAGCACAGGGCTCCGGATTGGGATGAACACTGAAGCTTTCTTT. Translating gives CASSTGLRIGMNTEAFF.